The rows below give T cell receptor beta chains drawn from one sample of a study of T cells in Graves' hyperthyroidism and ophthalmopathy. Using its own MiXCR run on the multiplex PCR reads, TCRdb lists one record per CDR3 protein. The table has some 420,000 distinct CDR3 sequences, roughly 13% seen once. The sequenced sample was blood. The receptors originated from a woman younger than 35 with Graves' hyperthyroidism. Each CDR3 is given with its conserved first and last residue. A D gene is named only where the DNA matches it firmly. Clone size is shown for a subset of rows, as once, few, many or a class of expanded clone.

j_call | d_call | cdr3_length | v_call | clone_size | cdr3_nt | cdr3_aa
TRBJ2-3 | TRBD1 | 14 | TRBV28 | few | TGTGCCAGCAGAGAGACAGGGGGCACAGATACGCAGTATTTT | CASRETGGTDTQYF
TRBJ2-1 | . | 15 | TRBV19 | . | TGTGCCAGTAGTGTGAGCGACATCCCAGGCGGTGAGCAGTTCTTC | CASSVSDIPGGEQFF
TRBJ1-1 | . | 13 | TRBV7-6 | many | TGTGCCAGCAGCCCCCCATTGAACACTGAAGCTTTCTTT | CASSPPLNTEAFF
TRBJ1-1 | . | 14 | TRBV12-3/TRBV12-4 | many | TGTGCCAGCAGTTTTTGGACCGGAAACACTGAAGCTTTCTTT | CASSFWTGNTEAFF
TRBJ1-4 | . | 14 | TRBV20-1 | once | TGCAGTGCCCCCATGGCAGCCCTTGATGGAAAACTGTTTTTT | CSAPMAALDGKLFF
TRBJ1-4 | . | 15 | TRBV20-1 | many | TGCAGTGCTAGAGGGGGCGCAAACGCTAATGAAAAACTGTTTTTT | CSARGGANANEKLFF
TRBJ1-3 | TRBD1 | 17 | TRBV5-5 | . | TGTGCCAGCAGCCTCCGGGACAGGGGGTTCTCTGGAAACACCATATATTTT | CASSLRDRGFSGNTIYF
TRBJ1-5 | . | 13 | TRBV20-1 | . | TGCAGTGCTAGGGAAGGGACCAATCAGCCCCAGCATTTT | CSAREGTNQPQHF
TRBJ2-3 | TRBD2 | 18 | TRBV19 | . | TGTGCCAGTAGTTCCACCGGGACTAGCGGGATGGGTACAGATACGCAGTATTTT | CASSSTGTSGMGTDTQYF
TRBJ1-5 | . | 15 | TRBV19 | few | TGTGCCAGCGGCGGGGGGGTACGAAGCAATCAGCCCCAGCATTTT | CASGGGVRSNQPQHF
TRBJ1-1 | . | 12 | TRBV30 | many | TGTGCCTGGAGTGGGGGGGGAAATGAAGCTTTCTTT | CAWSGGGNEAFF
TRBJ1-4 | . | 14 | TRBV5-6 | few | TGTGCCAGCAGCTCCAACCTACCTAATGAAAAACTGTTTTTT | CASSSNLPNEKLFF
TRBJ2-7 | . | 12 | TRBV9 | many | TGTGCCAGCAGCGGGAATCGGGACGAGCAGTACTTC | CASSGNRDEQYF
TRBJ2-7 | . | 13 | TRBV7-9 | once | TGTGCCAGCAGCTTAGTAGGGGAGGACGAGCAGTACTTC | CASSLVGEDEQYF
TRBJ2-7 | . | 16 | TRBV2 | many | TGTGCCAGCAGTGGAGTGTTTGCCAGAGACGTATACGAGCAGTACTTC | CASSGVFARDVYEQYF
TRBJ2-1 | TRBD2 | 15 | TRBV28 | many | TGTGCCAGCAGTCCGCCACTAGCGGGAACGAATGAGCAGTTCTTC | CASSPPLAGTNEQFF
TRBJ1-1 | . | 14 | TRBV5-1 | . | TGCGCCAGCAGCTTATACCGGGGGAGCACTGAAGCTTTCTTT | CASSLYRGSTEAFF
TRBJ2-5 | . | 15 | TRBV7-7 | . | TGTGCTAGCAGCTTAGGCCCGGGCCTCCAAGAGACCCAGTACTTC | CASSLGPGLQETQYF
TRBJ2-7 | . | 15 | TRBV7-9 | many | TGTGCCAGCAGCTTAATTACGGGGATTTCCAACGAGCAGTACTTC | CASSLITGISNEQYF
TRBJ1-1 | TRBD1 | 16 | TRBV4-3 | . | TGCGCCAGCAGCCAAGCGACAGGGACGATGAACACTGAAGCTTTCTTT | CASSQATGTMNTEAFF
TRBJ1-2 | . | 11 | TRBV20-1 | many | TGCAGTGCTATCTTGGGGTCCGGCTACACCTTC | CSAILGSGYTF
TRBJ1-6 | . | 15 | TRBV27 | few | TGTGCCAGCAGTTGGTCGGGACTTTATAATTCACCCCTCCACTTT | CASSWSGLYNSPLHF
TRBJ1-2 | . | 13 | TRBV5-1 | . | TGCGCCAACAGCTTGGAACCATCCGCTGGCTACACCTTC | CANSLEPSAGYTF
TRBJ1-6 | TRBD1 | 15 | TRBV2 | many | TGTGCCAGCAGTCAGGGACAGGTCACCCAGTCACCCCTCCACTTT | CASSQGQVTQSPLHF
TRBJ2-5 | TRBD1 | 12 | TRBV12-3/TRBV12-4 | many | TGTGCCAGCGGACAGGGGCGAGAGACCCAGTACTTC | CASGQGRETQYF
TRBJ2-2 | . | 13 | TRBV20-1 | few | TGCAGTGCTAGAGTTAAGAACACCGGGGAGCTGTTTTTT | CSARVKNTGELFF
TRBJ2-5 | . | 16 | TRBV7-9 | . | TGTGCCAGCAGCCGACGTAGGGGAGTAGTACAAGAGACCCAGTACTTC | CASSRRRGVVQETQYF
TRBJ2-7 | . | 13 | TRBV6-5 | many | TGTGCCAGCAGTTACAGGGTATCCTACGAGCAGTACTTC | CASSYRVSYEQYF
TRBJ2-1 | TRBD2 | 19 | TRBV11-2 | many | TGTGCCAGCAGCTTAATAGCTATGACTAGCGGGATAACGGGCAATGAGCAGTTCTTC | CASSLIAMTSGITGNEQFF
TRBJ1-2 | . | 15 | TRBV6-1 | many | TGTGCCAGCAGTCTCGACAGGCCCTCCGCATTGGGCTACACCTTC | CASSLDRPSALGYTF
TRBJ1-4 | TRBD1 | 16 | TRBV2 | . | TGTGCCAGCAGGCCGGGACAGGGGGCAACTAATGAAAAACTGTTTTTT | CASRPGQGATNEKLFF
TRBJ1-5 | TRBD1 | 16 | TRBV20-1 | . | TGCAGTGCAACTTGGACAGGGCGCGAGGGCAATCAGCCCCAGCATTTT | CSATWTGREGNQPQHF
TRBJ1-3 | . | 16 | TRBV20-1 | . | TGCAGTGCTAGAGATTTGGGTAGGGCCTCTGGAAACACCATATATTTT | CSARDLGRASGNTIYF
TRBJ2-5 | . | 12 | TRBV2 | many | TGTGCCAGCAAGTTCCATGGGGAGACCCAGTACTTC | CASKFHGETQYF
TRBJ2-7 | . | 15 | TRBV28 | many | TGTGCCAGCAGTTTTCGGGGGGCGTGGGCCTACGAGCAGTACTTC | CASSFRGAWAYEQYF
TRBJ2-7 | . | 15 | TRBV6-5 | . | TGTGCCAGCAGTTACTCTTTGGGGGCGGGCTACGAGCAGTACTTC | CASSYSLGAGYEQYF
TRBJ2-3 | . | 15 | TRBV4-2 | many | TGTGCCAGCAGCCACGCTAGCGCCCGCACAGATACGCAGTATTTT | CASSHASARTDTQYF
TRBJ1-2 | . | 12 | TRBV15 | few | TGTGCCACCAGCAGAGACAACTATGGCTACACCTTC | CATSRDNYGYTF
TRBJ2-4 | . | 15 | TRBV6-1 | many | TGTGCCAGCAGCGACGGGGCCTCTGCCAAAAACATTCAGTACTTC | CASSDGASAKNIQYF
TRBJ1-2 | . | 12 | TRBV15 | . | TGTGCCACCAGCGCAGGAAGCTATGGCTACACCTTC | CATSAGSYGYTF
TRBJ2-3 | . | 15 | TRBV29-1 | many | TGCAGCGTTGAAGTAGGCGGCCAGCGCACAGATACGCAGTATTTT | CSVEVGGQRTDTQYF
TRBJ2-3 | TRBD2 | 16 | TRBV27 | few | TGTGCCAGCAGTTTAAGGGGCGGGAGGAGCACAGATACGCAGTATTTT | CASSLRGGRSTDTQYF